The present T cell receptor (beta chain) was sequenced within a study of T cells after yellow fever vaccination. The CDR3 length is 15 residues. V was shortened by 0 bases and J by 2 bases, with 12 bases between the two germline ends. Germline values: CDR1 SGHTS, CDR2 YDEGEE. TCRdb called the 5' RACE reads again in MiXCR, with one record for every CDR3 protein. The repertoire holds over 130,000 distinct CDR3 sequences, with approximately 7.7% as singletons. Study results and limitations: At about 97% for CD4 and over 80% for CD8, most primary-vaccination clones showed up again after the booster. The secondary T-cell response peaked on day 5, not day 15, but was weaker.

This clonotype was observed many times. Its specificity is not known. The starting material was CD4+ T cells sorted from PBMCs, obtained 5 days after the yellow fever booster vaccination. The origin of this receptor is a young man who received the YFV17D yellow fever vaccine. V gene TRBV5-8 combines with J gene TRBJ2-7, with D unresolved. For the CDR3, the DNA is TGTGCCAGCAGCTTGGGACCGGATATGACCTACGAGCAGTACTTC. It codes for CASSLGPDMTYEQYF.